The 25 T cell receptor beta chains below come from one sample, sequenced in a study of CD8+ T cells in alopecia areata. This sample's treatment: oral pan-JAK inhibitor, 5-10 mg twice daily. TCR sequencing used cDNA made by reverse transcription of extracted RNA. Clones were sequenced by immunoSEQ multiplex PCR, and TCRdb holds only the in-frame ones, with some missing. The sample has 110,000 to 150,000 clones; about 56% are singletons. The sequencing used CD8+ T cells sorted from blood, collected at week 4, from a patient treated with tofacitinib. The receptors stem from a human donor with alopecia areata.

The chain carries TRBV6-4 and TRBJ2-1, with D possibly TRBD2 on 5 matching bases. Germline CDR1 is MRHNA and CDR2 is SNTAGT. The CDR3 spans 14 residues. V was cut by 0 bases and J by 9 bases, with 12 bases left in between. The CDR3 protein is CASSDSLSAGEQFF. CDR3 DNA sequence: TGTGCCAGCAGTGACTCCTTAAGCGCGGGTGAGCAGTTCTTC.

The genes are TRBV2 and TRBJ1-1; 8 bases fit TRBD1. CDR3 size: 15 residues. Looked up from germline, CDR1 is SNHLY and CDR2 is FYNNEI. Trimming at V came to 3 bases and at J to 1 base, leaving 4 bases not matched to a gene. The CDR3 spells CASSEGQDPNTEAFF. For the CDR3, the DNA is TGTGCCAGCAGTGAGGGACAGGACCCGAACACTGAAGCTTTCTTT.

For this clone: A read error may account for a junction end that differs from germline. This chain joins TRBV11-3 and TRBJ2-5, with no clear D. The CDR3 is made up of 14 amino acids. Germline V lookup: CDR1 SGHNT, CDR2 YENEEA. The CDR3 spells CASSLNANQETQYF. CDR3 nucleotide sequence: TGCGCCAGCAGCTTAAACGCAAACCAAGAGACCCAGTACTTC.

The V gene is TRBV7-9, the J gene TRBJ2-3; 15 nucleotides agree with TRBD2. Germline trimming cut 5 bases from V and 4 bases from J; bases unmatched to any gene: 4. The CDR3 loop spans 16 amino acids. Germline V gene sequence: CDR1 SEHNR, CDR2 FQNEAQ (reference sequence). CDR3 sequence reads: CASSPGLAGGADTQYF. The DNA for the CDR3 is TGTGCCAGCAGCCCTGGACTAGCGGGGGGGGCAGATACGCAGTATTTT.

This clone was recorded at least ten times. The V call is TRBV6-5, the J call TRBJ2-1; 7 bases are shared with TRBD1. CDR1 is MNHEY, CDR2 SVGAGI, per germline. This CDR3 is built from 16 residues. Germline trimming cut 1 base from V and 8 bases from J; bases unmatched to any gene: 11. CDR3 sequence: CASSYCTPQGTDEQFF. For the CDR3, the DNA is TGTGCCAGCAGTTACTGTACACCACAGGGGACGGATGAGCAGTTCTTC.

CDR3 residues: CSVVPAAGNTIYF. In nucleotides, the CDR3 is TGCAGCGTTGTTCCGGCAGCTGGAAACACCATATATTTT. This chain joins TRBV29-1 and TRBJ1-3; no clear D gene. CDR3 length equals 13 residues. V was clipped by 4 bases and J by 2 bases, with 9 bases between them. Germline lookup yields CDR1 SQVTM and CDR2 ANQGSEA.

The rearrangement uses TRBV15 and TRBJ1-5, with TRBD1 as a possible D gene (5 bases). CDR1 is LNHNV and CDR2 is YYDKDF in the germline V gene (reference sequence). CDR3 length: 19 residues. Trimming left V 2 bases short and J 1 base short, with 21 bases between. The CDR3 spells CATSRQHAQAEDSNQPQHF. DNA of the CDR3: TGTGCCACCAGCAGACAACACGCACAGGCGGAGGACAGCAATCAGCCCCAGCATTTT.

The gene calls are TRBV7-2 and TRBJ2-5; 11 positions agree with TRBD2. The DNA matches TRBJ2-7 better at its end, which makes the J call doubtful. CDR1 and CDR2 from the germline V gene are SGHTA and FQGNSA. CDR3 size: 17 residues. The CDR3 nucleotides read TGTGCCAGCAGCTTAAGGATGGGACTAGCGGTGGGGGGCGAGCAGTACTTC. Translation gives CASSLRMGLAVGGEQYF.

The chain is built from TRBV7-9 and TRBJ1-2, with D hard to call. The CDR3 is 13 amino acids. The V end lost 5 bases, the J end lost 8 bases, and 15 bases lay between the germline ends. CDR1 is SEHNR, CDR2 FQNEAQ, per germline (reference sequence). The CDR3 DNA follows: TGTGCCAGCAGCCCCCCTTTACAGTCCGGCTACACCTTC. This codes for CASSPPLQSGYTF.

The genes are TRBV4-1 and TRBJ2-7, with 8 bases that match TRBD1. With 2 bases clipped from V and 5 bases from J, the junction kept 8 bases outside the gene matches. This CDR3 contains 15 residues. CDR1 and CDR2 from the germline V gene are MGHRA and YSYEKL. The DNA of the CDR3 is TGCGCCAGCAGCCAATTGGCAGGGGGCATCGACGAGCAGTACTTC. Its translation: CASSQLAGGIDEQYF.

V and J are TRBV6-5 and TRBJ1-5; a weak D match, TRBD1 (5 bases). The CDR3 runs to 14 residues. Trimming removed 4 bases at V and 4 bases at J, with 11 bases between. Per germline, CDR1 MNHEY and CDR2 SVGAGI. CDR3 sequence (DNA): TGTGCCAGCAGTTCGAACAGGAAAAATCAGCCCCAGCATTTT. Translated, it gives CASSSNRKNQPQHF.

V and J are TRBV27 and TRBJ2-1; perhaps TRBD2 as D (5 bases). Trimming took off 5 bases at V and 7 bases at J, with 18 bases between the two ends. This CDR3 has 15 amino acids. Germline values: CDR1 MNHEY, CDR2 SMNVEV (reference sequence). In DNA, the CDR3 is TGTGCCAGCAGTCCCCGGACTCCGGCTCAGAATGAGCAGTTCTTC. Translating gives CASSPRTPAQNEQFF.

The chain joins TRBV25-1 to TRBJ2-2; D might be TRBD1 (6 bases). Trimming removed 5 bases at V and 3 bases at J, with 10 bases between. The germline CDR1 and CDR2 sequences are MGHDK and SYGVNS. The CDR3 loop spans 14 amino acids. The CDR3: CASSYGQYTGELFF. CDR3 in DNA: TGTGCCAGCAGTTACGGACAGTACACCGGGGAGCTGTTTTTT.

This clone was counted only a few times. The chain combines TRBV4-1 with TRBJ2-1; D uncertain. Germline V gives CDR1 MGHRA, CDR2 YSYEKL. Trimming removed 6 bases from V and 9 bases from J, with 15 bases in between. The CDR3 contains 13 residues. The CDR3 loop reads CASRKFGRTEQFF. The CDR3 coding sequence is TGCGCCAGCAGGAAATTCGGGCGGACTGAGCAGTTCTTC.

The CDR3 sequence: CASSIFGQDGNQPQHF. CDR3 coding DNA: TGTGCCAGTAGTATCTTCGGACAGGATGGCAATCAGCCCCAGCATTTT. V usage is TRBV19 and J usage is TRBJ1-5, with 7 bases fitting TRBD1. The germline V gene encodes CDR1 LNHDA and CDR2 SQIVND (reference sequence). V was pared by 3 bases and J by 2 bases, with 7 bases of the junction left unmatched. This CDR3 is 16 amino acids long. Full variable domain (missing parts from reference TRBV19 and TRBJ1-5): DGGITQSPKYLFRKEGQNVTLSCEQNLNHDAMYWYRQDPGQGLRLIYYSQIVNDFQKGDIAEGYSVSREKKESFPLTVTSAQKNPTAFYLCASSIFGQDGNQPQHFGDGTRLSIL.

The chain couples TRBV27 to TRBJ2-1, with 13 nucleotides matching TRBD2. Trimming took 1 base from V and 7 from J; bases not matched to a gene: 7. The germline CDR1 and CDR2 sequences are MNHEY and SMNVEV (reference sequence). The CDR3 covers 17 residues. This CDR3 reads CASSLLTSGGAGNEQFF. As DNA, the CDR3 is TGTGCCAGCAGTTTATTAACTAGCGGGGGGGCTGGGAATGAGCAGTTCTTC.

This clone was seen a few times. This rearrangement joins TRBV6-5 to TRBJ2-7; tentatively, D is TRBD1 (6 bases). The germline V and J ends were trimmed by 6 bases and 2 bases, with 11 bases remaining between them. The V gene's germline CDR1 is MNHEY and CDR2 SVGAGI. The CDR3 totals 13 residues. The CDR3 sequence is CASSPDSTYEQYF. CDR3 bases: TGTGCCAGCAGCCCGGACAGCACCTACGAGCAGTACTTC.

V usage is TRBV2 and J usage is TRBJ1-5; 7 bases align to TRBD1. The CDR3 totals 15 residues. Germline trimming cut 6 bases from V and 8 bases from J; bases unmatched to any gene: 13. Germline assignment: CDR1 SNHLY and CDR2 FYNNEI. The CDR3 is CASRETGRFREPQHF. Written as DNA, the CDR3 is TGTGCCAGCAGGGAGACAGGGAGGTTTAGGGAGCCCCAGCATTTT. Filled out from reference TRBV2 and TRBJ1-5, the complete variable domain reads EPEVTQTPSHQVTQMGQEVILRCVPISNHLYFYWYRQILGQKVEFLVSFYNNEISEKSEIFDDQFSVERPDGSNFTLKIRSTKLEDSAMYFCASRETGRFREPQHFGDGTRLSIL.

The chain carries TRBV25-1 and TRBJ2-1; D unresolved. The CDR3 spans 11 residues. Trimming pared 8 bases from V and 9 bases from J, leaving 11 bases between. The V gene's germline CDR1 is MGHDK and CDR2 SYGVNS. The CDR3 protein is CASGIWGEQFF. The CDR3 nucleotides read TGTGCCAGCGGAATATGGGGTGAGCAGTTCTTC. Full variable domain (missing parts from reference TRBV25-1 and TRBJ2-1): EADIYQTPRYLVIGTGKKITLECSQTMGHDKMYWYQQDPGMELHLIHYSYGVNSTEKGDLSSESTVSRIRTEHFPLTLESARPSHTSQYLCASGIWGEQFFGPGTRLTVL.

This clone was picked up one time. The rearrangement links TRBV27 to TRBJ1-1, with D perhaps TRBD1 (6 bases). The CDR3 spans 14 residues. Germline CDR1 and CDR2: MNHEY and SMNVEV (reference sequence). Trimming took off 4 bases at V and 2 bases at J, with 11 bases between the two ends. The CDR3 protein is CASSSRTVNTEAFF. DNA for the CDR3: TGTGCCAGCAGTTCCCGGACAGTCAACACTGAAGCTTTCTTT.

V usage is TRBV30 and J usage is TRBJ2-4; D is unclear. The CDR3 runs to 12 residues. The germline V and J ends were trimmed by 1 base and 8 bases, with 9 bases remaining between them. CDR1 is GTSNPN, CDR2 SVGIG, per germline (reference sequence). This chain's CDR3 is CAWSGGLDIQYF. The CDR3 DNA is TGTGCCTGGAGTGGGGGTTTGGACATTCAGTACTTC.

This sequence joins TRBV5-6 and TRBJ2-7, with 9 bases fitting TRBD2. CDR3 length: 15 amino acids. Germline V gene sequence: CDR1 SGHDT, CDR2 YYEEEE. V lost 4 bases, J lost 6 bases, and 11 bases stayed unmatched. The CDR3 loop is CASSPPLAGPLEQYF. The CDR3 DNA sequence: TGTGCCAGCAGCCCACCTCTAGCGGGGCCTCTCGAGCAGTACTTC.

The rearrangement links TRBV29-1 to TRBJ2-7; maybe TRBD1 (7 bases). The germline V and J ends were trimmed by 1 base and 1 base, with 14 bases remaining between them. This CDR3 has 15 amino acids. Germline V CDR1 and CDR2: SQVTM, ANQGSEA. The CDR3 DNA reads TGCAGCGTTGAAGCCGCACAGGGGAGGTCCTACGAGCAGTACTTC. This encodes CSVEAAQGRSYEQYF.

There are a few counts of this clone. CDR3 nucleotide sequence: TGTGCCAGCAGCCCCCCGTTGCCCGCGAACACCGGGGAGCTGTTTTTT. Its protein is CASSPPLPANTGELFF. This chain joins TRBV13 and TRBJ2-2; D is unresolved. V lost 5 bases, J lost 0 bases, and 13 bases lay in between. The CDR3 covers 16 residues. Germline CDR1 reads PRHDT; CDR2 reads FYEKMQ (reference sequence).

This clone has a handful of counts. The CDR3 loop is CASSQGTGGANVLTF. The CDR3 DNA is TGCGCCAGCAGCCAAGGGACAGGTGGGGCCAACGTCCTGACTTTC. The chain is built from TRBV4-3 and TRBJ2-6, with 7 nucleotides matching TRBD1. The V and J ends lost 1 base and 3 bases, in that order; junction bases with no gene match: 0. This CDR3 is 15 amino acids long. Germline CDR1 and CDR2: LGHNA and YSLEER.